A selection of T cell receptor beta chains follows, all from one sample in a study of T-cell memory formation after mild COVID-19. TCRdb called the 5' RACE reads again in MiXCR, with one record for every CDR3 protein. The table shows about 290,000 distinct CDR3 sequences, with roughly 17% occurring only once. The source material was PBMCs or a T cell subset sorted from them (not recorded which). Receptors were obtained from a man younger than 30 who had mild COVID-19 (a few samples of this study predate the infection). Cell type and time point are not known. CDR3s leave out the opening cysteine and the closing phenylalanine or tryptophan. D genes are given only for firm matches. Not every row has a clone size; where given, it reads once, few, many or a size class.

d_call	v_call	clone_size	j_call	cdr3_aa
-	TRBV9	few	TRBJ1-2	ASSVATQSYGYT
TRBD1	TRBV5-1	-	TRBJ2-5	ASHTRGTQETQY
TRBD2	TRBV6-1	many	TRBJ2-3	ATHSGGDADTQY
TRBD2	TRBV7-2	-	TRBJ2-3	ASSSQFSGGAADTQY
-	TRBV25-1	-	TRBJ1-2	ASSEYYGYT
TRBD1	TRBV4-1	few	TRBJ2-3	ASSLPPNRGFVDTQY
-	TRBV5-5	-	TRBJ2-3	ASSLGASVLTDTQY
-	TRBV6-1	-	TRBJ2-4	ASMQGAKNIQY
-	TRBV18	-	TRBJ1-1	ASSPGEGQGTEAF
TRBD2	TRBV29-1	-	TRBJ2-3	SVSGGQRDTQY
-	TRBV20-1	-	TRBJ1-1	SARDRQGSTEAF
TRBD1	TRBV4-3	few	TRBJ2-3	ASSQRQGRDTQY
-	TRBV7-3	few	TRBJ1-1	ASSSRGGTEAF
TRBD1	TRBV9	-	TRBJ1-2	ASSGDRAREYGYT
TRBD1	TRBV6-1	-	TRBJ1-2	ASRLDITGANYGYT
-	TRBV29-1	many	TRBJ2-7	SVEQGQAYEQY
TRBD2	TRBV7-2	-	TRBJ2-7	ASSISRTSGPGNEQY
-	TRBV24-1	-	TRBJ2-1	ATSDLGGNEQF